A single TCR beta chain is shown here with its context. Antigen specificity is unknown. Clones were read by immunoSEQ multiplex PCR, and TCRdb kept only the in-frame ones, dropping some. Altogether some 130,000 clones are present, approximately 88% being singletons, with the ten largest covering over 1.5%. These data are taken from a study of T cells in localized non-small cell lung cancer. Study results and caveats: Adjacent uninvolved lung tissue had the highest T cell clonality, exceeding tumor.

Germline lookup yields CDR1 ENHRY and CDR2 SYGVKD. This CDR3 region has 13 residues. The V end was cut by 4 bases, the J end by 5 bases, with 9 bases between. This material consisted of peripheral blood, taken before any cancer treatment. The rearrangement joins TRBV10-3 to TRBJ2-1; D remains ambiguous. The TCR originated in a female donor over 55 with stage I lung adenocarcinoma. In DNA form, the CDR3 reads TGTGCCATCAGTGGGCAGGTAAACAATGAGCAGTTCTTC. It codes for CAISGQVNNEQFF.